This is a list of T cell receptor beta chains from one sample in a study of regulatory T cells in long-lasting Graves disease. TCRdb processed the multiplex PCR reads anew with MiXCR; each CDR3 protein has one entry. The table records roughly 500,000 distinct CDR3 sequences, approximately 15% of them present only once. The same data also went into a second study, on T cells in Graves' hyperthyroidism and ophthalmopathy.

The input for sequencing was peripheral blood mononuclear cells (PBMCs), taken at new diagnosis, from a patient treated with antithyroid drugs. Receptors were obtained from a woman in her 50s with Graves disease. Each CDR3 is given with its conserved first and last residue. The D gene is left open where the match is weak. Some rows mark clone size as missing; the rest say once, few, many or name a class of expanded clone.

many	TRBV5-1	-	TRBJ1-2	TGCGCCAGCAGCCCAGGGAATTACTATGGCTACACCTTC	CASSPGNYYGYTF
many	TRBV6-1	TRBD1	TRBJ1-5	TGTGCCAGCAGACACTATGTGGGGACAGGACTACTGGATCAGCCCCAGCATTTT	CASRHYVGTGLLDQPQHF
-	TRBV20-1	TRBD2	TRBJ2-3	TGCAGTGCCACGGGCTACGCAAGCGGGAGGGATTCCACAGATACGCAGTATTTT	CSATGYASGRDSTDTQYF
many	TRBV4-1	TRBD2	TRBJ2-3	TGCGCCAGCAGCCAACTAGGGACTAGCGGGGCAGATACGCAGTATTTT	CASSQLGTSGADTQYF
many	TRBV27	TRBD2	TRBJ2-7	TGTGCCAGCGGATACTTAGCGGGAGGCTCGAGGTGGGAGCAGTACTTC	CASGYLAGGSRWEQYF
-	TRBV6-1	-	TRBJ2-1	TGTGCCAGCAGCAGAACTATACCTTCCTACAATGAGCAGTTCTTC	CASSRTIPSYNEQFF
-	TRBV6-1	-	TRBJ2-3	TGTGCCAGCAGGTTGTCCCCAACTAGCACAGATACGCAGTATTTT	CASRLSPTSTDTQYF
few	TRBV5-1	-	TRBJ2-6	TGCGCCAGCAGCTTGGGGGTCCTTCCTGGGGCCAACGTCCTGACTTTC	CASSLGVLPGANVLTF
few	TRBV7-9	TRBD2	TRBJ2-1	TGCGCCAGCAGCTCACTAGCGGGAGGTGTTGAGCAGTTCTTC	CASSSLAGGVEQFF
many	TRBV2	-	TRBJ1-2	TGTGCCAGCAGTGTGGTGGACTATGGCTACACCTTC	CASSVVDYGYTF
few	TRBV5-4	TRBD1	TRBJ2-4	TGTGCCAGCAGCTGGACAGGGGGCCTGGTAAACATTCAGTACTTC	CASSWTGGLVNIQYF
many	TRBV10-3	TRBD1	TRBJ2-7	TGTGCCATCAGTGAGACGGGACAGGGACTCTACGAGCAGTACTTC	CAISETGQGLYEQYF
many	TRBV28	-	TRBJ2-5	TGTGCCAGCAGTTCCCCTGGGGCCGGGGGAGAGACCCAGTACTTC	CASSSPGAGGETQYF
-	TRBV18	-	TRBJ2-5	TGTGCCAGCTCACGGATTCGCACTTTTCAAGAGACCCAGTACTTC	CASSRIRTFQETQYF
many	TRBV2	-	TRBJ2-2	TGTGCCACCAAGAACTTCGCCATCACCGGGGAGCTGTTTTTT	CATKNFAITGELFF
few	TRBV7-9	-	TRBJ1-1	TGTGCCAGCAGCCGAAGGAGGCGGCAGGAAAAAGAAGCCACTGAAGCTTTCTTT	CASSRRRRQEKEATEAFF
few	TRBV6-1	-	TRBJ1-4	TGTGCCAGCAGCCTAGAGAGGGGTGGTGAAAAACTGTTTTTT	CASSLERGGEKLFF
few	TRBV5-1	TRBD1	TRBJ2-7	TGCGCCAGCAGCTTGGTTACGGACAGGGGGCCTTACTCCCCCTACGAGCAGTACTTC	CASSLVTDRGPYSPYEQYF
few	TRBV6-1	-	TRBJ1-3	TGTGCCACACAACAGGGAATATCTGGAAACACCATATATTTT	CATQQGISGNTIYF
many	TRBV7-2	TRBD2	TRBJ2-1	TGTGCCAGCAGCTTTGGATGGACTAGCCCCAATGAGCAGTTCTTC	CASSFGWTSPNEQFF
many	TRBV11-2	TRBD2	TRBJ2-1	TGTGCCAGCAGCCCCACATGGGGGAGGGCCAAGGAGCAGTTCTTC	CASSPTWGRAKEQFF
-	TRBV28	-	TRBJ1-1	TGTGCCAGCACTCCTCTCGGGAGAAACACTGAAGCTTTCTTT	CASTPLGRNTEAFF
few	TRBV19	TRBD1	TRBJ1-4	TGTGCCACCTCGGGACAGGGACATGAAAAACTGTTTTTT	CATSGQGHEKLFF
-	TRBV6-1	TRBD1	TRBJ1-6	TGTGCCAGCAGTGAGAAGCCCGGGACAGGGGCGCAGCTCCTCCACTTT	CASSEKPGTGAQLLHF
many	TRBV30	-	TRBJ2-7	TGTGCCTGGAGTGTATTGGGGGGCGGCTACGAGCAGTACTTC	CAWSVLGGGYEQYF
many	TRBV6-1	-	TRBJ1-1	TGTGCCAGCATCGTAGGGGGAAACACTGAAGCTTTCTTT	CASIVGGNTEAFF
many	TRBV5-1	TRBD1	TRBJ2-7	TGCGCCAGCAGCCCCTGGGACAGGGGGGCCTACGAGCAGTACTTC	CASSPWDRGAYEQYF
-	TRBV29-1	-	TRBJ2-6	TGCAGCGTTCAAGGTAGCTCTGGGGCCAACGTCCTGACTTTC	CSVQGSSGANVLTF